The T cell receptor (beta chain) under discussion was sequenced for a study of cytomegalovirus exposure and HLA in healthy donors. PCR employed 60 Vbeta and 13 Jbeta primers. Sequencing used immunoSEQ multiplex PCR; TCRdb keeps in-frame clones, though not all of them. In the table there are roughly 150,000 clones, roughly 80% of which are singletons. This CDR3 is built from 12 residues. The germline gives CDR1 SGHDT, CDR2 YYEEEE. V lost 4 bases to trimming and J lost 11 bases, with 10 bases between them. This TCR derives from a woman aged 40 to 50 in good health and CMV-seronegative. This chain links TRBV5-6 with TRBJ1-6; D unclear. The sequenced sample was PBMCs. The CDR3 bases are TGTGCCAGCAGCCTAGGGAGGGCACCCCTCCACTTT. It is translated as CASSLGRAPLHF.